The T cell receptor beta chain described here comes from a study of identical twins. This clonotype was counted only a few times. What it binds is unknown. CDR1 and CDR2 from the germline V gene are SGHAT and FQNNGV. V dropped 3 bases and J dropped 4 bases, with 12 bases sitting between them. This CDR3 is 15 amino acids long. Regarding the study as a whole: Sharing of beta out-of-frame sequences by twins showed a weaker excess. Twin sharing of out-of-frame TCR alpha was underestimated by models in monozygotic pairs.

Unique molecular identifiers were present on the cDNA, which also gained a universal primer site by template switching. TCRdb recomputed calls from the 5' RACE reads with MiXCR, one row per CDR3 protein. The repertoire holds 500,000 to 700,000 distinct CDR3 sequences, with around 7.5% as singletons. Each donor was a healthy Caucasian. These data were also reused for a study on yellow fever vaccine responses in identical twins.

The sequenced material came from PBMCs. The TCR originated in a woman younger than 35 in good health. This chain connects TRBV11-2 to TRBJ1-4; D remains unclear. CDR3 amino acids: CASSFSTTGNEKLFF. CDR3 DNA sequence: TGTGCCAGCAGCTTCTCGACAACGGGTAATGAAAAACTGTTTTTT.